Shown below are 6 T cell receptor beta chains from a single sample sequenced in a study of shared T cell receptors in the human thymus. Sequencing used immunoSEQ multiplex PCR; TCRdb keeps in-frame clones, though not all of them. The sample shows about 660,000 clones, 80% to 90% of them seen only once. These data are also associated with another study on human thymus T cells.

Sample: thymocytes. Source of these receptors: a boy in the first two years of life with a congenital heart defect.

This chain uses TRBV9 with TRBJ2-5, with 10 positions matching TRBD2. Germline lookup yields CDR1 SGDLS and CDR2 YYNGEE. The V segment lost 3 bases and the J segment 5 bases; nucleotides outside the gene matches: 10. The CDR3 has 16 amino acids. CDR3: CASSAQREGFEETQYF. CDR3 sequence (DNA): TGTGCCAGCAGCGCCCAGCGGGAGGGGTTCGAGGAGACCCAGTACTTC.

DNA for the CDR3: TGTGCCAGCAGCAGCTGCGGGGGAGACACAGATACGCAGTATTTT. Translating it yields CASSSCGGDTDTQYF. The chain links TRBV21-1 to TRBJ2-3; the D segment call TRBD2 is taken from the table without a DNA check. TRBV21-1 is a known pseudogene. The CDR3 covers 15 residues.

This chain uses TRBV18 with TRBJ1-2; 7 bases agree with TRBD1. The germline CDR1 and CDR2 sequences are KGHSH and LQKENI. Germline trimming cut 0 bases from V and 7 bases from J; bases unmatched to any gene: 11. CDR3 length equals 16 residues. The CDR3 region has the DNA TGTGCCAGCTCACCACCCGGCAGGGGGTTAAAGGTTGGCTACACCTTC. This translates into CASSPPGRGLKVGYTF.

As concerns this clone: Its ends do not fully match the called genes, so a read error is possible. The J gene is TRBJ2-7, the V gene TRBV6-5; 8 bases fit TRBD1. CDR1 and CDR2 from the germline V gene are MNHEY and SVGAGI. The CDR3 spans 16 residues. In DNA, the CDR3 is TGTGCCAGCAGTTCCCTCAATTACAGGGGGGTTTACGGGCAGTACTTC. Its protein product is CASSSLNYRGVYGQYF.

The chain has TRBV14 and TRBJ1-1, with D maybe TRBD1 (5 bases). The CDR3 consists of 18 residues. With 2 bases removed from V and 0 bases from J, the gap between germline ends came to 19 bases. Germline CDR1 is SGHDN and CDR2 is FVKESK. The CDR3 here is CASSQYKGPLMMNTEAFF. The CDR3, as DNA: TGTGCCAGCAGCCAATATAAGGGGCCCTTGATGATGAACACTGAAGCTTTCTTT.

V gene TRBV9 combines with J gene TRBJ1-1; possible D gene TRBD1, 6 bases. V was cut by 4 bases and J by 4 bases, with 20 bases left in between. The CDR3 sequence is 16 residues long. The germline CDR1 and CDR2 sequences are SGDLS and YYNGEE. CDR3: CASSQRPITGTTEAFF. The CDR3 coding sequence is TGTGCCAGCAGCCAGCGCCCGATCACAGGGACCACTGAAGCTTTCTTT.